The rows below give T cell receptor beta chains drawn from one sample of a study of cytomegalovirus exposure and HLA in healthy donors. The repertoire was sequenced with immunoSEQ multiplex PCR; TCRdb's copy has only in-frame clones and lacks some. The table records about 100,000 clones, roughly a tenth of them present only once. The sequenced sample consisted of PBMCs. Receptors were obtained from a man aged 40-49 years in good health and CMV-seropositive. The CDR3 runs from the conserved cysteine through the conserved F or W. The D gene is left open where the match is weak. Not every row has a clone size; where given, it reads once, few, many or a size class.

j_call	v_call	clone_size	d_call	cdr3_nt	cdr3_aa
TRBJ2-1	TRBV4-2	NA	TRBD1	TGTGCCAGCAGCCCGGGACAGGGTTTGGCGGGCAATGAGCAGTTCTTC	CASSPGQGLAGNEQFF
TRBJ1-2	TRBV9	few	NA	TGTGCCAGCAGCGTAGCTCCTAAGATGGGGGGTAACTATGGCTACACCTTC	CASSVAPKMGGNYGYTF
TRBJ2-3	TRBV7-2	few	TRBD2	TGTGCCAGCAGAGGAGGACTAGATGGGGATACGCAGTATTTT	CASRGGLDGDTQYF
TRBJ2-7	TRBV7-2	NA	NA	TGTGCCAGCAGCTTAGGTGCGGGACCCTACGAGCAGTACTTC	CASSLGAGPYEQYF
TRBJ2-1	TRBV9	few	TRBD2	TGTGCCAGCAGCGTAGGAATAACTAGCGGATACAATGAGCAGTTCTTC	CASSVGITSGYNEQFF
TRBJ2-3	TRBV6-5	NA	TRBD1	TGTGCCACCAGACAGGGGTGGGCCTCCACAGATACGCAGTATTTT	CATRQGWASTDTQYF
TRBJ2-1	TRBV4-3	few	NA	TGCGCCAGCAGCCAAGATGGATGGGGAGGAGACAATGAGCAGTTCTTC	CASSQDGWGGDNEQFF
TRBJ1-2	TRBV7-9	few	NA	TGTGCCACGGGAGGGGAGGTAACTAACTATGGCTACACCTTC	CATGGEVTNYGYTF
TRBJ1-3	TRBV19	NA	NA	TGTGCCAGTACAGAGGACAGCTCTGGAAACACCATATATTTT	CASTEDSSGNTIYF
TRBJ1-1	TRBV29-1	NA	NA	TGCAGCGTTGAAGATTCGCCCTATAGCATGAACACTGAAGCTTTCTTT	CSVEDSPYSMNTEAFF
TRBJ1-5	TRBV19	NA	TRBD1	TGTGCCACTCAAGGAGGGGGCGGCAGGATCGGCAATCAGCCCCAGCATTTT	CATQGGGGRIGNQPQHF
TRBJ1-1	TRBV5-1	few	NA	TGCGCCAGCAGCTTGGTCTGGGGCAGGGCCTCAGTACGGAGCACTGAAGCTTTCTTT	CASSLVWGRASVRSTEAFF
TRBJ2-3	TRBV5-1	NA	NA	TGCGCCAGCAGCTGGGGACTTAAGGGAGATACGCAGTATTTT	CASSWGLKGDTQYF
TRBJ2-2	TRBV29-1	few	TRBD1	TGCAGCGTTTCCACGGGACAGGGTTTTGCCGGGGAGCTGTTTTTT	CSVSTGQGFAGELFF
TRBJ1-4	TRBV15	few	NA	TGTGCCACCGGAGGGGCAGTCAAACGGGAAAAACTGTTTTTT	CATGGAVKREKLFF
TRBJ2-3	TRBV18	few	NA	TGTGCCAGCTCACCAACCGAGCTAGTGTCAGATACGCAGTATTTT	CASSPTELVSDTQYF
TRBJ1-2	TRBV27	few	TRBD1	TGTGCCAGCGGGACAGGGGAGGTCTATGGCTACACCTTC	CASGTGEVYGYTF
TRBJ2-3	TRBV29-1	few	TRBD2	TGCAGCGTGTCAAGACTAGCGGGAGGGACCACAGATACGCAGTATTTT	CSVSRLAGGTTDTQYF
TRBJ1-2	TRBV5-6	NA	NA	TGTGCCAGCAGCCTCGATCAGGGGAACTATGGCTACACCTTC	CASSLDQGNYGYTF